Below, one T cell receptor (beta chain) is given with its context. No antigen is known for it. These data belong to a study of radiation and T cells in renal cell carcinoma. Here immunoSEQ multiplex PCR was the method, and the copy in TCRdb shows in-frame clones only, minus some. Altogether around 100,000 clones are present, 84% being singletons, with the ten largest covering 6.5% to 8%. The time point denotes: blood 4 weeks post-SBRT, at nephrectomy. Treatment denoted: 15 Gy SBRT to primary tumor, nephrectomy 4 weeks later. V lost 8 bases, J lost 3 bases, and 6 bases stayed unmatched. Germline assignment: CDR1 GTSNPN and CDR2 SVGIG (reference sequence). The CDR3 runs to 12 residues. Study findings and constraints: No pretreatment tumor biopsies were available for baseline clonotypes. In blood, top tumor clones expanded by 2 weeks, shrinking by 4.

The chain is built from TRBV30 and TRBJ2-7; TRBD2 aligns across 8 bases. This TCR was sampled from a man in his fifties or sixties with renal cell carcinoma. This material consisted of blood, taken from a patient whose treatment included radiotherapy and nephrectomy. The CDR3: CAGAGVGYEQYF. As DNA, the CDR3 is TGTGCCGGAGCGGGGGTTGGCTACGAGCAGTACTTC.